One and the same sample provided the 30 T cell receptor beta chains below, sequenced in a study of blood T cell repertoires in COVID-19. Sequencing used immunoSEQ multiplex PCR; TCRdb keeps in-frame clones, though not all of them. The sample yields some 200,000 clones, about 85% seen once. Sequenced input: peripheral blood. The receptors come from a woman at least 80 years old with acute or convalescent COVID-19.

The chain combines TRBV5-1 with TRBJ2-5, with a tentative D call TRBD2 (6 bases). This CDR3 has 15 amino acids. Germline assignment: CDR1 SGHRS and CDR2 YFSETQ. V was clipped by 0 bases and J by 2 bases, with 11 bases between them. Here the CDR3 reads CASSLAAGQQETQYF. The CDR3 DNA is TGCGCCAGCAGCTTGGCTGCGGGGCAACAAGAGACCCAGTACTTC.

This chain uses TRBV5-1 with TRBJ1-2; 8 nucleotides align to TRBD1. Germline values: CDR1 SGHRS, CDR2 YFSETQ. This CDR3 has 14 residues. Losses at the gene ends were 2 bases for V and 7 bases for J; bases not matched to a gene: 7. For the CDR3, the DNA is TGCGCCAGCAGCTTCAACAGGGGGTCCTCTGGCTACACCTTC. Translation gives CASSFNRGSSGYTF.

As to this clone: Other DNA variants within this sample encode the same CDR3. This rearrangement joins TRBV5-4 to TRBJ1-3; D gene uncertain. V shed 0 bases and J shed 0 bases, with 7 bases lying between them. The CDR3 has 15 amino acids. The germline gives CDR1 SGHNT, CDR2 YYREEE (reference sequence). This chain's CDR3 is CASSLAAGSGNTIYF. CDR3 sequence (DNA): TGTGCCAGCAGCTTGGCGGCAGGCTCTGGAAACACCATATATTTT.

The chain uses TRBV4-3 and TRBJ2-5; 9 bases fit TRBD2. The CDR3 contains 14 residues. The V segment lost 4 bases and the J segment 4 bases; nucleotides outside the gene matches: 4. The germline CDR1 and CDR2 sequences are LGHNA and YSLEER. DNA of the CDR3: TGCGCCAGCAGCCCGGGACTAGCACGAGAGACCCAGTACTTC. Translation: CASSPGLARETQYF.

The chain combines TRBV5-4 with TRBJ2-3; D call uncertain. Per the germline V gene, CDR1 is SGHNT and CDR2 is YYREEE (reference sequence). Trimming left V 1 base short and J 6 bases short, with 6 bases between. The CDR3 covers 12 residues. The CDR3: CASSLPYDTQYF. CDR3 in DNA: TGTGCCAGCAGCTTGCCCTACGATACGCAGTATTTT.

This chain uses TRBV2 with TRBJ2-5; 7 bases line up with TRBD2. The CDR3 consists of 13 residues. The V gene end was trimmed by 8 bases and the J gene end by 4 bases; junction bases not matched to a gene: 7. Germline CDR1 SNHLY, CDR2 FYNNEI. The CDR3 nucleotides read TGTGCCAGCGCAACGGGGGGTGGAGAGACCCAGTACTTC. This translates into CASATGGGETQYF.

This chain connects TRBV19 to TRBJ1-5; no reliable D call. V lost 7 bases and J lost 6, with 13 bases in between. Germline CDR1 is LNHDA and CDR2 is SQIVND (reference sequence). This CDR3 has 13 amino acids. CDR3 protein: CASNSGLVQPQHF. The CDR3 region has the DNA TGTGCCAGTAACTCAGGATTGGTTCAGCCCCAGCATTTT. Using reference TRBV19 and TRBJ1-5 for the parts outside the CDR3, the full variable domain is DGGITQSPKYLFRKEGQNVTLSCEQNLNHDAMYWYRQDPGQGLRLIYYSQIVNDFQKGDIAEGYSVSREKKESFPLTVTSAQKNPTAFYLCASNSGLVQPQHFGDGTRLSIL.

The chain couples TRBV19 to TRBJ2-1, with 9 nucleotides matching TRBD1. The CDR3 loop spans 16 amino acids. CDR1 and CDR2 from the germline V gene are LNHDA and SQIVND (reference sequence). V dropped 1 base and J dropped 3; count of bases not matched to a gene: 4. CDR3 nucleotides: TGTGCCAGTAGTATAGTCCGGGGACAGGGCTACAATGAGCAGTTCTTC. Encoded protein: CASSIVRGQGYNEQFF.

As regards this clone: This same CDR3 is encoded by further DNA sequences in the sample. The chain uses TRBV6-5 and TRBJ1-2; TRBD1 matches 7 bases. CDR3 size: 13 residues. The germline V gene has CDR1 MNHEY and CDR2 SVGAGI. J lost 3 bases, V lost 4 bases, and 2 bases had no gene match. The CDR3 here is CASSSDRDYGYTF. DNA for the CDR3: TGTGCCAGCAGTTCTGACAGGGACTATGGCTACACCTTC.

The chain joins TRBV14 to TRBJ2-1, with a tentative D call TRBD2 (5 bases). CDR3 length: 13 residues. V lost 6 bases to trimming and J lost 9 bases, with 15 bases between them. Germline lookup yields CDR1 SGHDN and CDR2 FVKESK. In DNA form, the CDR3 reads TGTGCCAGCAGAAATTCGGGATCGGGTGAGCAGTTCTTC. Its protein is CASRNSGSGEQFF. The whole variable domain, filled in from reference TRBV14 and TRBJ2-1, reads EAGVTQFPSHSVIEKGQTVTLRCDPISGHDNLYWYRRVMGKEIKFLLHFVKESKQDESGMPNNRFLAERTGGTYSTLKVQPAELEDSGVYFCASRNSGSGEQFFGPGTRLTVL.

This clone was seen once. The chain is built from TRBV7-2 and TRBJ2-3; 12 bases match TRBD2. J gave up 4 bases and V 3 bases, and 14 bases lay outside the gene matches. The CDR3 length is 19 residues. Looked up from germline, CDR1 is SGHTA and CDR2 is FQGNSA. The CDR3 reads CASSFSSGGDLNRADTQYF. The CDR3 DNA sequence: TGTGCCAGCAGCTTCTCTAGCGGGGGGGACCTGAATAGAGCAGATACGCAGTATTTT.

The chain has TRBV13 and TRBJ2-4, with D tentatively TRBD2 (5 bases). The germline V gene encodes CDR1 PRHDT and CDR2 FYEKMQ (reference sequence). The CDR3 is 15 residues long. V was pared by 5 bases and J by 8 bases, with 19 bases between. DNA of the CDR3: TGTGCCAGCAGCCAGCGGTCGGACCTGGTATACATTCAGTACTTC. This sequence encodes CASSQRSDLVYIQYF. Supplemented by reference TRBV13 and TRBJ2-4, the full variable domain reads AAGVIQSPRHLIKEKRETATLKCYPIPRHDTVYWYQQGPGQDPQFLISFYEKMQSDKGSIPDRFSAQQFSDYHSELNMSSLELGDSALYFCASSQRSDLVYIQYFGAGTRLSVL.

The chain recombines TRBV3-1 (or the pseudogene TRBV3-2) with TRBJ2-5, with D perhaps matching TRBD1 (5 bases). Germline values: CDR1 LGHDT, CDR2 YNNKEL (reference sequence). This CDR3 is built from 14 residues. Trimming left V 6 bases short and J 6 bases short, with 17 bases between. The CDR3 region is CASSPDTGRKTQYF. For the CDR3, the DNA is TGTGCCAGCAGTCCCGACACAGGTCGAAAGACCCAGTACTTC.

The rearrangement uses TRBV7-2 and TRBJ2-7; D uncertain. Trimming took off 4 bases at V and 6 bases at J, with 16 bases between the two ends. From germline, CDR1 is SGHTA and CDR2 FQGNSA. This CDR3 region has 14 residues. In nucleotides, the CDR3 is TGTGCCAGCAGCTCAGGCCTGATGTTTGGCGAGCAGTACTTC. This codes for CASSSGLMFGEQYF.

This rearrangement joins TRBV6-1 to TRBJ1-4; D ambiguous. The length of the CDR3 is 15 residues. Trimming removed 3 bases from V and 8 bases from J, with 16 bases in between. The germline CDR1 and CDR2 sequences are MNHNS and SASEGT. The CDR3, as DNA: TGTGCCAGCAGTGAGATTGGCAGTTCAAGAGAAAAACTGTTTTTT. This gives the protein CASSEIGSSREKLFF.

V gene TRBV6-5 combines with J gene TRBJ2-3; TRBD2 agrees at 14 bases. Germline CDR1 is MNHEY and CDR2 is SVGAGI. The V and J ends lost 7 bases and 6 bases, in that order; junction bases with no gene match: 6. This CDR3 is built from 15 residues. The CDR3 nucleotides read TGTGCCAGCACCTTGACTAGCGGGAGGGCCGATACGCAGTATTTT. Amino acids: CASTLTSGRADTQYF.

The chain links TRBV12-5 to TRBJ2-2; D ambiguous. V shed 6 bases and J shed 3 bases, with 11 bases lying between them. The CDR3 covers 14 residues. The germline V gene has CDR1 LGHNT and CDR2 FRNRAP. The CDR3 here is CASGPRGDTGELFF. CDR3 coding DNA: TGTGCTAGTGGCCCCCGCGGCGACACCGGGGAGCTGTTTTTT.

This clone was seen more than once but under ten times. This chain uses TRBV11-3 with TRBJ2-2; 7 bases are shared with TRBD2. The CDR3 is 14 amino acids. Germline values: CDR1 SGHNT, CDR2 YENEEA. V lost 5 bases and J lost 3; bases outside the gene matches: 3. The CDR3 spells CASSPRGDTGELFF. The CDR3 nucleotides read TGTGCCAGCAGCCCCCGGGGGGACACCGGGGAGCTGTTTTTT.

This clone came up once. The chain links TRBV5-3 to TRBJ1-3, with 9 positions matching TRBD1. TRBV5-3 is reported as an ORF; its role is uncertain. V lost 3 bases, J lost 12 bases, and 31 bases stayed unmatched. CDR3 length equals 21 residues. In nucleotides, the CDR3 is TGTGCCAGAAGCTCACCGTCGGGGATGGGGACAGGGCATCCCCGACCCAAGCTCATATATTTT. Encoded protein: CARSSPSGMGTGHPRPKLIYF.

The V and J genes are TRBV5-1 and TRBJ2-1, with 8 bases fitting TRBD2. Trimming removed 0 bases from V and 7 bases from J; junction bases left unmatched: 6. The CDR3 totals 15 residues. Germline values: CDR1 SGHRS, CDR2 YFSETQ. In nucleotides, the CDR3 is TGCGCCAGCAGCTTGGTAGGGACTAGACAGAATGAGCAGTTCTTC. Translated: CASSLVGTRQNEQFF.

This chain links TRBV18 with TRBJ2-1, with 11 positions matching TRBD1. The CDR3 extends over 15 amino acids. V shed 4 bases and J 8 bases; nucleotides not matched to a gene: 7. Germline assignment: CDR1 KGHSH and CDR2 LQKENI. The CDR3 nucleotides are TGTGCCAGCTCACTGGGACAGGGGGATGTCGATGAGCAGTTCTTC. This translates into CASSLGQGDVDEQFF.

V is TRBV7-8 and J is TRBJ2-7; D remains unclear. V was shortened by 3 bases and J by 3 bases, with 9 bases between the two germline ends. The length of the CDR3 is 13 residues. The germline gives CDR1 SGHVS, CDR2 FQNEAQ. CDR3 coding DNA: TGTGCCAGCAGCTTGCAGGCTAACTACGAGCAGTACTTC. Translated, it gives CASSLQANYEQYF.

The CDR3 DNA is TGTGCCAGCAGCAAAGGGGACAGGGATTATGGCTACACCTTC. This sequence encodes CASSKGDRDYGYTF. The chain combines TRBV21-1 with TRBJ1-2; the table's D call, TRBD1, has no DNA check behind it. TRBV21-1 is reported as a pseudogene. The CDR3 spans 14 residues.

The chain recombines TRBV19 with TRBJ1-6, with no clear D. V was cut by 4 bases and J by 0 bases, with 13 bases left in between. CDR1 and CDR2 from the germline V gene are LNHDA and SQIVND (reference sequence). CDR3 length equals 17 residues. The CDR3 region is CASSTLTRSSYNSPLHF. The CDR3 region has the DNA TGTGCCAGTAGTACCCTGACACGCAGCTCCTATAATTCACCCCTCCACTTT.

Worth noting for this clone: A far larger clone is a single base away, which makes a read error likely. The genes are TRBV5-6 and TRBJ1-5; D may be TRBD1 (6 bases). CDR1 is SGHDT, CDR2 YYEEEE, per germline. Trimming stripped 3 bases from V and 3 bases from J, with 10 bases between. This CDR3 region has 14 residues. The CDR3 region has the DNA TGTGCCAGCAGCTCAGACAGGACCAATCAGCCCCAGCATTTT. This codes for CASSSDRTNQPQHF.

The rearrangement joins TRBV2 to TRBJ2-5; no reliable D call. The CDR3 is made up of 11 amino acids. Trimming removed 7 bases at V and 5 bases at J, with 8 bases between. Germline V lookup: CDR1 SNHLY, CDR2 FYNNEI. The CDR3 nucleotides read TGTGCCAGCAATATCCTGGAGACCCAGTACTTC. The encoded protein is CASNILETQYF. The full variable domain, with the rest looked up from reference TRBV2 and TRBJ2-5, is EPEVTQTPSHQVTQMGQEVILRCVPISNHLYFYWYRQILGQKVEFLVSFYNNEISEKSEIFDDQFSVERPDGSNFTLKIRSTKLEDSAMYFCASNILETQYFGPGTRLLVL.

The J gene is TRBJ1-3, the V gene TRBV6-6, with 10 bases lining up with TRBD1. J lost 6 bases, V lost 6 bases, and 8 bases had no gene match. The V gene's germline CDR1 is MNHNY and CDR2 SVGAGI (reference sequence). This CDR3 spans 15 amino acids. CDR3 sequence (DNA): TGTGCCAGCAGACGGGACAGGGGACGTCCAAACACCATATATTTT. Residues: CASRRDRGRPNTIYF.

This clone was picked up a small number of times. V gene TRBV9 combines with J gene TRBJ1-5; perhaps TRBD1 as D (6 bases). V was shortened by 3 bases and J by 3 bases, with 16 bases between the two germline ends. Germline-derived CDR1 and CDR2 are SGDLS and YYNGEE. There are 16 residues in the CDR3. The CDR3 DNA reads TGTGCCAGCAGCGCAGGGGATTTCCCCTTCAATCAGCCCCAGCATTTT. It specifies CASSAGDFPFNQPQHF.

This clone was seen more than once but under ten times. The rearrangement joins TRBV29-1 to TRBJ2-7, with TRBD1 matching over 7 bases. The J segment lost 7 bases and the V segment lost 6 bases, leaving 9 bases of the junction unmatched. This CDR3 spans 12 amino acids. Per the germline V gene, CDR1 is SQVTM and CDR2 is ANQGSEA. The DNA of the CDR3 is TGCAGCGTCGGCGAGGGGGCGCGGGAGCAGTACTTC. Its protein is CSVGEGAREQYF.

The V and J genes are TRBV7-3 and TRBJ1-1; D gene unclear. This CDR3 has 13 residues. The V and J ends lost 3 bases and 0 bases respectively, with 5 bases between them. Per germline, CDR1 SGHTA and CDR2 FQGTGA. The CDR3 sequence: CASSFQMNTEAFF. DNA of the CDR3: TGTGCCAGCAGCTTCCAGATGAACACTGAAGCTTTCTTT.